The 14 T cell receptor beta chains in this list originate from one sample, sequenced in a study of cytomegalovirus exposure and HLA in healthy donors. The PCR ran on 60 Vbeta and 13 Jbeta primers. Method: immunoSEQ multiplex PCR; TCRdb's copy keeps in-frame clones and lacks some. This sample yields 150,000 to 200,000 clones, of which roughly 85% are seen a single time; about 9.3% belongs to the top ten. The specimen sequenced was PBMCs. Every receptor here comes from a man between 18 and 29 years old in good health and CMV-seropositive.

Here the CDR3 reads CASSYSGATDTQYF. CDR3 DNA sequence: TGTGCCAGCAGTTACTCGGGGGCTACAGATACGCAGTATTTT. The rearrangement uses TRBV6-5 and TRBJ2-3; a possible D gene is TRBD1 (6 bases). Germline loops: CDR1 MNHEY, CDR2 SVGAGI. This CDR3 has 14 amino acids. V gave up 0 bases and J gave up 3 bases, with 7 bases separating them.

Concerning this clone: Within the sample, other DNA sequences also encode this same CDR3. J is TRBJ2-5 and V is TRBV5-1, with 9 bases that match TRBD1. V lost 1 base, J lost 4 bases, and 5 bases stayed unmatched. The CDR3 has 15 residues. CDR1 is SGHRS, CDR2 YFSETQ, per germline. In nucleotides, the CDR3 is TGCGCCAGCAGCTTGTCGGGACAGGGAGGAGAGACCCAGTACTTC. It specifies CASSLSGQGGETQYF.

The rearrangement links TRBV10-1 to TRBJ2-7; possible D gene TRBD2, 5 bases. Trimming removed 2 bases at V and 2 bases at J, with 10 bases between. Germline loops: CDR1 WNHNN, CDR2 SYGVQD (reference sequence). This CDR3 has 14 amino acids. CDR3 protein: CASSEGLQTYEQYF. In DNA form, the CDR3 reads TGCGCCAGCAGTGAGGGACTTCAAACCTACGAGCAGTACTTC.

The V gene is TRBV5-1, the J gene TRBJ2-2; the D is unclear. Trimming removed 2 bases at V and 6 bases at J, with 2 bases between. This CDR3 is 11 amino acids long. Germline CDR1 is SGHRS and CDR2 is YFSETQ. As DNA, the CDR3 is TGCGCCAGCAGCTTCTCCGGGGAGCTGTTTTTT. Amino acids: CASSFSGELFF.

This chain joins TRBV19 and TRBJ1-5; D is possibly TRBD1 (5 bases). The CDR3 has 13 residues. V lost 9 bases and J lost 3, with 12 bases in between. CDR1 is LNHDA, CDR2 SQIVND, per germline (reference sequence). The CDR3 DNA reads as TGTGCCAGCTGGGACTCCGCCAATCAGCCCCAGCATTTT. It is translated as CASWDSANQPQHF. Combining the CDR3 with reference TRBV19 and TRBJ1-5 gives the whole variable domain DGGITQSPKYLFRKEGQNVTLSCEQNLNHDAMYWYRQDPGQGLRLIYYSQIVNDFQKGDIAEGYSVSREKKESFPLTVTSAQKNPTAFYLCASWDSANQPQHFGDGTRLSIL.

J is TRBJ2-7 and V is TRBV13, with 7 bases lining up with TRBD1. In germline, CDR1 is PRHDT, CDR2 FYEKMQ (reference sequence). Trimming took 1 base from V and 3 from J; bases not matched to a gene: 18. The CDR3 is made up of 19 amino acids. CDR3 DNA: TGTGCCAGCAGCTTAGCTACGCAGCTTTCCGAGACAGGGTACTACGAGCAGTACTTC. Translated: CASSLATQLSETGYYEQYF.

J is TRBJ1-2 and V is TRBV2, with D uncertain. The germline gives CDR1 SNHLY, CDR2 FYNNEI. V was trimmed by 3 bases and J by 4 bases, leaving 12 bases between them. The CDR3 length is 14 residues. As DNA, the CDR3 is TGTGCCAGCAGTGATGGTAGTTCCCTCTATGGCTACACCTTC. Amino acid sequence: CASSDGSSLYGYTF.

The sample holds a few counts of this clone. Germline and junction disagree at one end, which may indicate a read error. This chain uses TRBV7-7 with TRBJ1-2; possibly TRBD1 for D (6 bases). The germline gives CDR1 SSHAT, CDR2 FNYEAQ (reference sequence). The CDR3 is made up of 14 amino acids. The CDR3 sequence: CASSPPTGAGGYTF. CDR3 DNA sequence: TGTGCTAGCAGCCCGCCGACAGGCGCGGGCGGCTACACCTTC.

The CDR3 coding sequence is TGTGCCAGCAGCTCCCCGGGACTTAACCAAGAGACCCAGTACTTC. It translates to CASSSPGLNQETQYF. The rearrangement links TRBV11-2 to TRBJ2-5, with D tentatively TRBD2 (6 bases). CDR1 SGHAT and CDR2 FQNNGV come from the germline V gene. V was clipped by 4 bases and J by 0 bases, with 12 bases between them. The CDR3 contains 15 residues.

This clone was observed a single time. The J gene is TRBJ1-1, the V gene TRBV6-5, with 8 nucleotides matching TRBD1. Trimming at V came to 0 bases and at J to 1 base, leaving 4 bases not matched to a gene. CDR1 and CDR2 from the germline V gene are MNHEY and SVGAGI. The CDR3 has 16 amino acids. The CDR3 loop reads CASSYSPGQGNTEAFF. The CDR3 DNA follows: TGTGCCAGCAGTTACTCACCCGGACAGGGGAACACTGAAGCTTTCTTT.

J is TRBJ1-1 and V is TRBV5-1; D gene unclear. The CDR3 spans 14 residues. Germline assignment: CDR1 SGHRS and CDR2 YFSETQ. Trimming removed 0 bases from V and 7 bases from J, with 13 bases in between. CDR3 in amino acids: CASSLDWGVDEAFF. CDR3 in DNA: TGCGCCAGCAGCTTGGACTGGGGAGTGGATGAAGCTTTCTTT.

The chain uses TRBV14 and TRBJ1-1; no clear D. V was clipped by 0 bases and J by 4 bases, with 18 bases between them. Germline values: CDR1 SGHDN, CDR2 FVKESK. The CDR3 contains 17 residues. The CDR3, as DNA: TGTGCCAGCAGCCAAGAAACCTTTTTCCCACGGGGCACTGAAGCTTTCTTT. This sequence encodes CASSQETFFPRGTEAFF.

This clone has just a few counts. The CDR3 coding sequence is TGTGCCAGCAGACAGGATGGTCGTTCGTGGGACACTGAAGCTTTCTTT. It translates to CASRQDGRSWDTEAFF. This chain links TRBV2 with TRBJ1-1; possibly TRBD1 for D (5 bases). Germline V gene data show CDR1 as SNHLY and CDR2 as FYNNEI. Trimming took off 6 bases at V and 3 bases at J, with 20 bases between the two ends. The length of the CDR3 is 16 residues.

This chain links TRBV6-1 with TRBJ1-5; TRBD1 might be the D (6 bases). Germline values: CDR1 MNHNS, CDR2 SASEGT. V was cut by 3 bases and J by 4 bases, with 13 bases left in between. The CDR3 runs to 15 residues. The CDR3 region has the DNA TGTGCCAGCAGTGACGGGCAGGGGTTAAATCAGCCCCAGCATTTT. It encodes CASSDGQGLNQPQHF.